Below, 9 T cell receptor beta chains from the same sample are listed, as sequenced in a study of human T cells and chemical hapten exposure. The time point was: pre-sensitization, week 0. Sample treatment: therapeutic diphenylcyclopropenone sensitization with weekly scalp DPC. One entry per CDR3 protein, called by TCRdb with MiXCR from the RACE reads. The table shows tens of thousands of distinct CDR3 sequences, with about 7.4% occurring only once. The material sequenced was whole blood, taken in connection with sensitization to the hapten diphenylcyclopropenone (DPC). The source of these receptors is a woman in her fifties or sixties with alopecia areata. Some clones in this sample may be carry-over from other donors' samples.

The rearrangement uses TRBV4-3 and TRBJ2-2; D is unclear. The germline V gene encodes CDR1 LGHNA and CDR2 YSLEER. CDR3 length: 16 residues. V lost 0 bases and J 0 bases, leaving 8 bases between the germline ends. This chain's CDR3 is CASSQDSYANTGELFF. The CDR3 DNA sequence: TGCGCCAGCAGCCAAGATTCATACGCGAACACCGGGGAGCTGTTTTTT.

Many counts were recorded for this clonotype. The gene calls are TRBV19 and TRBJ2-1; D gene ambiguous. Germline CDR1 and CDR2: LNHDA and SQIVND (reference sequence). V was shortened by 3 bases and J by 7 bases, with 10 bases between the two germline ends. The CDR3 covers 13 residues. CDR3 sequence reads: CASSIPLGNEQFF. CDR3 nucleotides: TGTGCCAGTAGTATCCCCTTGGGGAATGAGCAGTTCTTC.

This clonotype was recorded at least ten times. The rearrangement joins TRBV12-3 or TRBV12-4 to TRBJ2-1, with D unresolved. The CDR3 is 13 residues long. The germline V and J ends were trimmed by 10 bases and 6 bases, with 16 bases remaining between them. The CDR3, as DNA: TGTGCCATACTTGACACCTCGCTCAATGAGCAGTTCTTC. This sequence encodes CAILDTSLNEQFF.

This clonotype was counted at least ten times. This chain uses TRBV9 with TRBJ2-5; no clear D gene. The CDR3 is made up of 16 amino acids. The V end lost 0 bases, the J end lost 7 bases, and 19 bases lay between the germline ends. Per germline, CDR1 SGDLS and CDR2 YYNGEE. The chain's CDR3 is CASSVALGQEEGTQYF. CDR3 nucleotides: TGTGCCAGCAGCGTAGCGTTAGGGCAAGAAGAAGGGACCCAGTACTTC.

This clonotype showed up many times. The CDR3 region has the DNA TGTGCCACCTCGGCGAACGGCCGTGAAAAACTGTTTTTT. Residues: CATSANGREKLFF. The V and J genes are TRBV19 and TRBJ1-4; no clear D gene. Germline V gene sequence: CDR1 LNHDA, CDR2 SQIVND (reference sequence). V lost 10 bases and J 7 bases, leaving 16 bases between the germline ends. The CDR3 is made up of 13 amino acids.

The rearrangement links TRBV28 to TRBJ2-1, with a possible D match to TRBD2 (6 bases). The CDR3 length is 17 residues. Germline V gene sequence: CDR1 MDHEN, CDR2 SYDVKM. Trimming left V 8 bases short and J 0 bases short, with 20 bases between. DNA of the CDR3: TGTGCCAGCGAGGCCTTAGGGATCGGGGGCTCCTACAATGAGCAGTTCTTC. The encoded protein is CASEALGIGGSYNEQFF.

This chain joins TRBV6-2 or TRBV6-3 and TRBJ1-1, with unresolved D. Trimming removed 7 bases at V and 5 bases at J, with 11 bases between. The CDR3 length is 12 residues. CDR1 MNHEY and CDR2 SVGEGT come from the germline V gene. CDR3 DNA sequence: TGTGCCAGCACCGAGGTCGGAACTGAAGCTTTCTTT. Protein sequence: CASTEVGTEAFF.

Comments on this clonotype: A single base separates this from a much larger clone, so it may be a read error. The chain's CDR3 is CASSFFLVAGANVLTF. Here the CDR3 DNA reads TGTGCCAGCAGTTTTTTTTTGGTGGCAGGGGCCAACGTCCTGACTTTC. This chain links TRBV28 with TRBJ2-6; unclear D gene. Germline V CDR1 and CDR2: MDHEN, SYDVKM. Trimming pared 3 bases from V and 4 bases from J, leaving 13 bases between. This CDR3 region has 16 residues.

This clonotype was found many times. The junction differs from germline at one of its ends, possibly a read error. The chain uses TRBV7-7 and TRBJ2-5; maybe TRBD1 (6 bases). CDR1 and CDR2 from the germline V gene are SSHAT and FNYEAQ (reference sequence). The CDR3 contains 16 residues. The CDR3 DNA sequence: TGTGCTAGCAGCCCCCGTTCCCGACAGGCGCAAGAGACCCAGTACTTC. Its translation: CASSPRSRQAQETQYF.